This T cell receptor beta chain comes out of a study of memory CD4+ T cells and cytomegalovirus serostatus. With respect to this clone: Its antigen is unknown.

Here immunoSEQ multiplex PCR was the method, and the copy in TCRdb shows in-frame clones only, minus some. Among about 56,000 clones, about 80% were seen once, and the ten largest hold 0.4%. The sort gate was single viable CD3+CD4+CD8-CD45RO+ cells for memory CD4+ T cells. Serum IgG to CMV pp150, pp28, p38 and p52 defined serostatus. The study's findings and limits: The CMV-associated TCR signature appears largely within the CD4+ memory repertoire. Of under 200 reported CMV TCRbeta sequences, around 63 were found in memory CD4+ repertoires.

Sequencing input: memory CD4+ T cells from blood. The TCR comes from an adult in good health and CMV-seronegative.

The CDR3 sequence is CASSLAGDTGEKLFF. The CDR3, as DNA: TGCGCCAGCAGCTTGGCCGGGGACACAGGAGAAAAACTGTTTTTT. The V call is TRBV5-1, the J call TRBJ1-4; possible D gene TRBD1, 6 bases. This CDR3 contains 15 residues. CDR1 and CDR2 from the germline V gene are SGHRS and YFSETQ. Trimming took off 0 bases at V and 8 bases at J, with 14 bases between the two ends.